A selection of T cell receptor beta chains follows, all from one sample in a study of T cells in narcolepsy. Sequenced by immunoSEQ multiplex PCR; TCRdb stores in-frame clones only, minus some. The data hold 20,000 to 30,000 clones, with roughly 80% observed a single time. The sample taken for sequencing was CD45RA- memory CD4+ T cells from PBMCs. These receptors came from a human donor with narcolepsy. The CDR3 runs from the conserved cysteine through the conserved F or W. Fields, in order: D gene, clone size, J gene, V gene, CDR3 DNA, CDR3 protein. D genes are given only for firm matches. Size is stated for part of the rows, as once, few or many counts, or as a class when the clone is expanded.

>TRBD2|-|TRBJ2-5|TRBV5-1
TGCGCCAGCAGTAGAGCGGGGGGTGAGACCCAGTACTTC
CASSRAGGETQYF
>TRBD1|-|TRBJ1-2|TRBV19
TGTGCCAGTAGGATCTTGTCCGGGACAGGCTATGGCTACACCTTC
CASRILSGTGYGYTF
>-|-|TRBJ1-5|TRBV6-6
TGTGCCAGCACTCGTTTCTCCGGGGCAGGGAATCAGCCCCAGCATTTT
CASTRFSGAGNQPQHF
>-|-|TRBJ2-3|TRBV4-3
TGCGCCAGCAGCCAAGATTCGGGGAGTACGACCCCACCAGATACGCAGTATTTT
CASSQDSGSTTPPDTQYF
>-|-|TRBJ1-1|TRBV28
TGTGCCAGCAGTTTATGGGGCGGTAACACTGAAGCTTTCTTT
CASSLWGGNTEAFF
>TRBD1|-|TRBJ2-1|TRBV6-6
TGTGCCAGCAGCAAAGACAGGGGGTATGAGCAGTTCTTC
CASSKDRGYEQFF
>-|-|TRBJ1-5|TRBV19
TGTGCCAGTAGTAGCCGACAGTCATATAGCAATCAGCCCCAGCATTTT
CASSSRQSYSNQPQHF
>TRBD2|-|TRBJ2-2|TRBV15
TGTGCCACCAGCAGGGTAGCGGGAGGGGCAACCGGGGAGCTGTTTTTT
CATSRVAGGATGELFF
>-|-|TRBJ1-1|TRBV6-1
TGTGCCAGCAGTGAGAGGAACACTGAAGCTTTCTTT
CASSERNTEAFF
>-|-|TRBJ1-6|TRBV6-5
TGTGCCAGCAGTTACTCGGGACCGAATTCACCCCTCCACTTT
CASSYSGPNSPLHF
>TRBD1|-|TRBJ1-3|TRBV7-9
TGTGCCAGCAGCGGAAGGGACAGCTCTGGAAACACCATATATTTT
CASSGRDSSGNTIYF
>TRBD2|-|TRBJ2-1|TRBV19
TGTGCCAGTAGGAGTAGCGGGGGGGCCTCTTTATCGTACAATGAGCAGTTCTTC
CASRSSGGASLSYNEQFF
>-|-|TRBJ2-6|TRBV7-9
TGTGCCAGCAGCCCCCACAGGGACGCTGGGGCCAACGTCCTGACTTTC
CASSPHRDAGANVLTF
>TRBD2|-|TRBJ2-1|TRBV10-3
TGTGCCATCAGTTCCGGGACTAGCGGACTTAGCTCCTACAATGAGCAGTTCTTC
CAISSGTSGLSSYNEQFF
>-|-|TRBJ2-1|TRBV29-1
TGCAGCGTTGCGGGAAGGGGGGTCCACAATGAGCAGTTCTTC
CSVAGRGVHNEQFF
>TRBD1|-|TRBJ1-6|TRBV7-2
TGTGCCAGCAGTACAGGGGGCGCGGGTTCACCCCTCCACTTT
CASSTGGAGSPLHF
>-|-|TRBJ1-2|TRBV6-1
TGTGCCAGCAGATTTCAGGGTGGTGGTGACTATGGCTACACCTTC
CASRFQGGGDYGYTF
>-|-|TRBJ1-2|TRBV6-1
TGTGCCAGCAATACTCAGCGGAACTATGGCTACACCTTC
CASNTQRNYGYTF
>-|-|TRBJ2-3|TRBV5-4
TGTGCCAGCAGCTCCAACTTCGGGGACGGCACAGATACGCAGTATTTT
CASSSNFGDGTDTQYF
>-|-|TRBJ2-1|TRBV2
TGTGCCAGCAGTTCCGAGCTATCAACTTGGGTCTTC
CASSSELSTWVF
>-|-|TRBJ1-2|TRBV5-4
TGTGCCAGCAGCTTGGTCGAAAAGGGAGGAGGTGGCTACACCTTC
CASSLVEKGGGGYTF
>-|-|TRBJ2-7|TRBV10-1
TGCGCCAGCAGTCCGGAAGGGCTACATTTCTCCTACGAGCAGTACTTC
CASSPEGLHFSYEQYF
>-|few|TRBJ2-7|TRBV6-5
TGTGCCAGCAGTTACGTAGGGGGTAGCTCCTACGAGCAGTACTTC
CASSYVGGSSYEQYF
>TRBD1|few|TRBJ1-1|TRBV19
TGTGCCAGTAGTATAACCGACAGGGACACTGAAGCTTTCTTT
CASSITDRDTEAFF
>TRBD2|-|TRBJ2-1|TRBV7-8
TGTGCCAGCAGCCCAGGCGGGAGGGCCGATGAGCAGTTCTTC
CASSPGGRADEQFF
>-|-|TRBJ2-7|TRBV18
TGTGCCAGCTCACTCCACGGGGGGCTAACCTACGAGCAGTACTTC
CASSLHGGLTYEQYF
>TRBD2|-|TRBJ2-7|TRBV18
TGTGCCAGCTCAATCGCGGGAGGGCCATCCTACGAGCAGTACTTC
CASSIAGGPSYEQYF
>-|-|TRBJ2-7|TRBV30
TGTGCCTGGAACGTCGGACCCTACGAGCAGTACTTC
CAWNVGPYEQYF
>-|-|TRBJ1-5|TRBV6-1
TGTGCCAGCAAAGGACAAATTGGGAATCAGCCCCAGCATTTT
CASKGQIGNQPQHF
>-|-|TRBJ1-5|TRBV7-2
TGTGCCAGCAGCTTAGATAGGTGGACAGAGGATAATCAGCCCCAGCATTTT
CASSLDRWTEDNQPQHF